A single sample is the source of the 26 T cell receptor beta chains below, sequenced in a study of glioma-infiltrating T cells (dated by TCRdb to the mid-2010s). The reads were generated on an Illumina MiSeq. TCR alpha and beta CDR3 regions were amplified with the iRepertoire nested amplicon-rescue multiplex PCR (arm-PCR) platform from RNA. In-frame beta chains were kept once TCRdb had trimmed the public reads at Q25 with fastp and called clones with MiXCR. Duplicate CDR3 protein sequences are folded into a single record with the most common DNA and genes. Counted in this sample were about 180,000 distinct CDR3 sequences; around 45% of them appeared once. The top ten constitute 5% to 5.5% of the sample. Specimen: glioma tissue, nonneoplastic brain tissue, or PBMCs (not recorded which). Every receptor here comes from a human donor with low-grade glioma or glioblastoma, undergoing nonglioma brain surgery, or in good health (not recorded which).

A word on this clonotype: The junction differs from germline at one of its ends, possibly a read error. The V and J genes are TRBV4-1 and TRBJ2-7; TRBD1 is a possible D gene (7 bases). Germline lookup yields CDR1 MGHRA and CDR2 YSYEKL. The CDR3 totals 13 residues. The CDR3 sequence: CARSLQGGYEQYF. DNA for the CDR3: TGCGCCAGAAGCCTCCAGGGGGGCTACGAGCAGTACTTC.

With respect to this clonotype: An end of the junction does not agree with germline; a read error may underlie this. The chain links TRBV2 to TRBJ1-1; 8 bases match TRBD1. Germline-derived CDR1 and CDR2 are SNHLY and FYNNEI. The length of the CDR3 is 13 residues. The CDR3 sequence is CASGQGVNIEAFF. In DNA form, the CDR3 reads TGTGCCAGTGGACAGGGAGTGAACATTGAAGCTTTCTTT.

Points on this clonotype: A much larger clone sits a single nucleotide away, making a read error possible. The chain uses TRBV2 and TRBJ1-5, with no clear D. The germline V gene encodes CDR1 SNHLY and CDR2 FYNNEI. The CDR3 totals 13 residues. V lost 8 bases to trimming and J lost 4 bases, with 12 bases between them. The CDR3 reads CASRAQVNQPQHF. In nucleotides, the CDR3 is TGTGCCAGCCGGGCCCAAGTTAATCAGCCCCAGCATTTT. Together with reference TRBV2 and TRBJ1-5, the CDR3 gives the full variable domain: EPEVTQTPSHQVTQMGQEVILRCVPISNHLYFYWYRQILGQKVEFLVSFYNNEISEKSEIFDDQFSVERPDGSNFTLKIRSTKLEDSAMYFCASRAQVNQPQHFGDGTRLSIL.

With respect to this clonotype: This may come from a read error, since a much larger clone is one base off. This sequence joins TRBV6-1 and TRBJ2-7; 8 nucleotides agree with TRBD2. Germline-derived CDR1 and CDR2 are MNHNS and SASEGT. The CDR3 contains 14 residues. The CDR3 reads CATSEITSGYEQYF. In DNA form, the CDR3 reads TGTGCCACCAGTGAGATCACTAGCGGTTACGAGCAGTACTTC.

This clonotype was observed at least ten times. The chain couples TRBV7-2 to TRBJ1-1; D may be TRBD1 (6 bases). The germline V and J ends were trimmed by 6 bases and 6 bases, with 20 bases remaining between them. This CDR3 has 15 amino acids. Germline assignment: CDR1 SGHTA and CDR2 FQGNSA. The CDR3 reads CASRSSTGGGAEAFF. CDR3 nucleotides: TGTGCCAGCAGATCCTCGACAGGCGGTGGAGCTGAAGCTTTCTTT.

The V and J genes are TRBV5-8 and TRBJ2-7; D gene uncertain. Looked up from germline, CDR1 is SGHTS and CDR2 is YDEGEE. V lost 7 bases, J lost 9 bases, and 17 bases lay in between. This CDR3 is 12 amino acids long. Here the CDR3 reads CASQLDTGRQYF. In DNA, the CDR3 is TGTGCCAGCCAACTGGATACTGGGCGGCAGTACTTC.

This clonotype was seen only a few times. The chain employs TRBV30 and TRBJ1-2; D is uncertain. The CDR3 runs 12 residues. The V gene's germline CDR1 is GTSNPN and CDR2 SVGIG (reference sequence). The V end lost 3 bases, the J end lost 5 bases, and 10 bases lay between the germline ends. Written as DNA, the CDR3 is TGTGCCTGGAGCTCCAGAGCTTATGGCTACACCTTC. This sequence encodes CAWSSRAYGYTF.

This clonotype was seen more than once but under ten times. The chain links TRBV12-3 or TRBV12-4 to TRBJ2-1, with D perhaps matching TRBD1 (5 bases). CDR3 length equals 15 residues. The V end lost 5 bases, the J end lost 5 bases, and 16 bases lay between the germline ends. CDR3 residues: CASSRQTEDNNEQFF. CDR3 nucleotide sequence: TGTGCCAGCAGTCGACAGACAGAGGACAACAATGAGCAGTTCTTC.

To note about this clonotype: Mismatch with germline at one junction end may stem from a read error. The chain recombines TRBV19 with TRBJ2-2; D is undetermined. Germline CDR1 and CDR2: LNHDA and SQIVND (reference sequence). The CDR3 extends over 12 amino acids. DNA of the CDR3: TGTGGCAGTAGTCAGAAGACCGGGGAGCTGTTTTTT. Protein sequence: CGSSQKTGELFF.

This clonotype was picked up a small number of times. This chain connects TRBV7-2 to TRBJ2-7; the match to TRBD2 covers 7 bases. Germline values: CDR1 SGHTA, CDR2 FQGNSA. There are 15 residues in the CDR3. Trimming at V came to 1 base and at J to 2 bases, leaving 5 bases not matched to a gene. DNA for the CDR3: TGTGCCAGCAGCTTAGATGGTGGGGGGGCCTACGAGCAGTACTTC. Translated, it gives CASSLDGGGAYEQYF.

This clonotype was observed a handful of times. The chain combines TRBV7-9 with TRBJ2-7, with D maybe TRBD2 (6 bases). V lost 0 bases and J 6 bases, leaving 9 bases between the germline ends. The CDR3 is 13 amino acids. Germline CDR1 is SEHNR and CDR2 is FQNEAQ (reference sequence). DNA for the CDR3: TGTGCCAGCAGCTTAGCGAACGGGGGCGAGCAGTACTTC. This gives the protein CASSLANGGEQYF.

V gene TRBV2 combines with J gene TRBJ1-6; weak D call: TRBD1 (6 bases). Germline values: CDR1 SNHLY, CDR2 FYNNEI. V gave up 5 bases and J gave up 7 bases, with 24 bases separating them. This CDR3 has 18 amino acids. This CDR3 is CASSPRLGGGAWNSPLHF. CDR3 sequence (DNA): TGTGCCAGCAGTCCACGGCTGGGGGGGGGCGCGTGGAATTCACCCCTCCACTTT.

This clonotype was seen just once. The chain's CDR3 is CSVEDHPSTANIQYF. The CDR3 DNA is TGCAGCGTTGAAGATCACCCATCGACGGCGAACATTCAGTACTTC. The chain is built from TRBV29-1 and TRBJ2-4; D remains ambiguous. The CDR3 length is 15 residues. V lost 0 bases, J lost 7 bases, and 16 bases lay in between. Germline V gene sequence: CDR1 SQVTM, CDR2 ANQGSEA.

This clonotype showed up just a few times. This sequence joins TRBV29-1 and TRBJ1-2; weak D call: TRBD1 (6 bases). This CDR3 is built from 10 residues. The germline V and J ends were trimmed by 5 bases and 8 bases, with 9 bases remaining between them. Germline V CDR1 and CDR2: SQVTM, ANQGSEA. The CDR3 sequence: CSVPGVGYTF. The CDR3 nucleotides are TGCAGCGTTCCAGGGGTAGGCTACACCTTC.

As concerns this clonotype: One base away lies a much larger clone, so this may be a sequencing read error. CDR3 sequence (DNA): TGTGCCAGCAGCGGAACCCGGGACAGGGGACCGCAGTACTTC. Encoded protein: CASSGTRDRGPQYF. The genes are TRBV6-2 or TRBV6-3 and TRBJ2-7; 10 nucleotides align to TRBD1. V lost 6 bases to trimming and J lost 9 bases; unmatched junction nucleotides: 11. CDR1 is MNHEY, CDR2 SVGEGT, per germline. The CDR3 is 14 residues long.

This clonotype was seen a few times. The genes are TRBV12-3 or TRBV12-4 and TRBJ2-5; 12 bases line up with TRBD1. V gave up 5 bases and J gave up 1 base; unmatched junction bases: 5. This CDR3 comprises 16 residues. For the CDR3, the DNA is TGTGCCAGCAGTACCGGGACAGGGGGCTTCCAAGAGACCCAGTACTTC. The encoded protein is CASSTGTGGFQETQYF.

Remarks on this clonotype: Given a much more abundant clone one base away, this may be a read error. This sequence joins TRBV28 and TRBJ1-1; no definite D call. The CDR3 consists of 13 residues. The germline V gene has CDR1 MDHEN and CDR2 SYDVKM. Trimming cost V 6 bases and J 7 bases, with 15 bases left between them. CDR3 in amino acids: CASRLKDVNEAFF. For the CDR3, the DNA is TGTGCCAGCAGACTGAAAGATGTCAATGAAGCTTTCTTT.

Concerning this clonotype: This sequence may be a read error, since a much larger clone differs from it by one base. The chain has TRBV28 and TRBJ2-7; TRBD2 is a possible D gene (6 bases). V was pared by 4 bases and J by 6 bases, with 19 bases between. Per the germline V gene, CDR1 is MDHEN and CDR2 is SYDVKM. The CDR3 length is 15 residues. The CDR3 bases are TGTGCCAGCAGTTCTCCGGGACTCGGGTTAGTCGAGCAGTACTTC. Its translation is CASSSPGLGLVEQYF.

This clonotype has just one count. A single base separates this from a much larger clone, so it may be a read error. The V and J genes are TRBV12-3 or TRBV12-4 and TRBJ2-5, with 8 bases aligning to TRBD1. The CDR3 totals 15 residues. CDR3: CASSLGDRYEETQYF. The CDR3 DNA sequence: TGTGCCAGCAGCTTAGGGGACAGGTATGAGGAGACCCAGTACTTC.

This clonotype was found a few times. The chain employs TRBV19 and TRBJ2-1, with a weak D call TRBD2 (5 bases). Germline V lookup: CDR1 LNHDA, CDR2 SQIVND (reference sequence). The CDR3 spans 18 residues. With 0 bases removed from V and 6 bases from J, the gap between germline ends came to 21 bases. The CDR3 loop reads CASSIDSEAAFRGNEQFF. The CDR3 DNA reads TGTGCCAGTAGTATAGATAGCGAGGCGGCCTTCCGGGGCAATGAGCAGTTCTTC.

The rearrangement joins TRBV9 to TRBJ2-7; D is perhaps TRBD1 (5 bases). The CDR3 contains 14 residues. Germline-derived CDR1 and CDR2 are SGDLS and YYNGEE. The ends were cut back, 0 bases at V and 2 bases at J, with 9 bases in the middle. Written as DNA, the CDR3 is TGTGCCAGCAGCGTAGGGGAAGGGGCCTACGAGCAGTACTTC. This gives the protein CASSVGEGAYEQYF.

This clonotype came up many times. This chain links TRBV20-1 with TRBJ2-1; tentative D call: TRBD2 (5 bases). The V gene lost 6 bases and the J gene lost 7 bases, with 19 bases spanning the gap. This CDR3 contains 14 residues. The V gene's germline CDR1 is DFQATT and CDR2 SNEGSKA (reference sequence). CDR3 region: CSAGGRVPLNEQFF. The CDR3, as DNA: TGCAGTGCCGGAGGCCGGGTCCCCCTAAATGAGCAGTTCTTC.

On this clonotype itself: This may be a read error, as it is one base from a much larger clone. The V and J genes are TRBV2 and TRBJ1-6, with TRBD1 identical over 9 bases. Germline V CDR1 and CDR2: SNHLY, FYNNEI. V shed 7 bases and J 9 bases; nucleotides not matched to a gene: 4. The CDR3 consists of 13 residues. The CDR3 here is CASKGQGFSPLHF. DNA for the CDR3: TGTGCCAGCAAGGGACAGGGATTTTCACCCCTCCACTTT.

This clonotype was counted only a few times. The chain uses TRBV11-3 and TRBJ2-1; TRBD1 matches at 9 bases. Germline V gives CDR1 SGHNT, CDR2 YENEEA. The CDR3 length is 15 residues. Trimming at V came to 5 bases and at J to 10 bases, leaving 12 bases not matched to a gene. The CDR3 DNA reads as TGTGCCAGCAGCGAGACGGGACAGGGCTCCGGCGAGCAGTTCTTC. Translating it yields CASSETGQGSGEQFF.

This clonotype was observed many times. J is TRBJ2-1 and V is TRBV28; the match to TRBD2 covers 12 bases. CDR1 MDHEN and CDR2 SYDVKM come from the germline V gene. The V gene end was trimmed by 7 bases and the J gene end by 6 bases; junction bases not matched to a gene: 7. The CDR3 totals 15 residues. In nucleotides, the CDR3 is TGTGCCAGCACCCGACTAGCGGGAGACGGCAATGAGCAGTTCTTC. This codes for CASTRLAGDGNEQFF.

In this sample, this clonotype turned up many times. The V gene is TRBV6-1, the J gene TRBJ1-1; no definite D call. Deletions cut 6 bases from V and 5 bases from J, with 16 bases between. Germline CDR1 and CDR2: MNHNS and SASEGT. The CDR3 totals 14 residues. This chain's CDR3 is CASSRTGGWTEAFF. CDR3 coding DNA: TGTGCCAGCAGCCGAACCGGTGGATGGACTGAAGCTTTCTTT.